This record covers a single T cell receptor beta chain. The CDR3 is 18 residues long. This sample was taken from a study of CXCR3-negative and CXCR3-positive naive CD8 T cells. UMI-labeled TRB cDNA libraries were prepared by 5' RACE. TCRdb reprocessed the 5' RACE reads; each CDR3 protein has one entry and no DNA is given. The repertoire table contains over 100,000 distinct CDR3 sequences. Sequencing input: naive CXCR3- CD8+ T cells from blood. The subset was: CD45RO-CCR7+CD27+CD95- naive CD8+ T cells lacking CXCR3 (TNR3-). The TCR originated in a human donor in good health. Some clones in this sample may be carry-over from other donors' samples. The chain has TRBV12-3 or TRBV12-4 and TRBJ2-3; the TCRdb D gene call, TRBD2, has no DNA to confirm it. CDR3 sequence reads: CASSLFGQRRTSTDTQYF.